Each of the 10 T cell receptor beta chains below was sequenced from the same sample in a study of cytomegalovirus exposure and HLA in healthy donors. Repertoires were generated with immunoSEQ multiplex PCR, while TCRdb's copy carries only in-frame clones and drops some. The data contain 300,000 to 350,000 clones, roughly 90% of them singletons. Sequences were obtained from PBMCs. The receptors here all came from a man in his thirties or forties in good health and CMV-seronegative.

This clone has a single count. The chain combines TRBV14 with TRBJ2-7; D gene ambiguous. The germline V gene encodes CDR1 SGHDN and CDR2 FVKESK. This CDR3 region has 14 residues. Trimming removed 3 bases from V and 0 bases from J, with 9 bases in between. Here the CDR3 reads CASSHSVSSYEQYF. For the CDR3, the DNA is TGTGCCAGCAGCCATTCAGTAAGCTCCTACGAGCAGTACTTC.

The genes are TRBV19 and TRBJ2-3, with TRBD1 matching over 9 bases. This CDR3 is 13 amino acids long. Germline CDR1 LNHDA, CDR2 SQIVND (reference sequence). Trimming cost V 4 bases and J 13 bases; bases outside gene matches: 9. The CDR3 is CASSTSGQGLKYF. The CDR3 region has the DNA TGTGCCAGTAGTACCTCGGGACAGGGTTTGAAGTATTTT.

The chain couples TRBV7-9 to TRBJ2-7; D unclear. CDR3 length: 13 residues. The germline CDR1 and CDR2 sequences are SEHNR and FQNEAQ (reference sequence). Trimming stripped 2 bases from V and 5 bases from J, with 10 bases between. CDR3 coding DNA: TGTGCCAGCAGCTTAAGTGGAGCCCACGAGCAGTACTTC. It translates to CASSLSGAHEQYF. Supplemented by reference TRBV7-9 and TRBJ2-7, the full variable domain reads DTGVSQNPRHKITKRGQNVTFRCDPISEHNRLYWYRQTLGQGPEFLTYFQNEAQLEKSRLLSDRFSAERPKGSFSTLEIQRTEQGDSAMYLCASSLSGAHEQYFGPGTRLTVT.

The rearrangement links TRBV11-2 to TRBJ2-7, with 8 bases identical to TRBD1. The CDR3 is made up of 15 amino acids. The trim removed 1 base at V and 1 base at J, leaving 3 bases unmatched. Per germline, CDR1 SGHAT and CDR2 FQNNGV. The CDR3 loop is CASSLGTGPSYEQYF. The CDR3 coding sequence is TGTGCCAGCAGCTTAGGGACAGGGCCATCCTACGAGCAGTACTTC. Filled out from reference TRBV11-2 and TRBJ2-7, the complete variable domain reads EAGVAQSPRYKIIEKRQSVAFWCNPISGHATLYWYQQILGQGPKLLIQFQNNGVVDDSQLPKDRFSAERLKGVDSTLKIQPAKLEDSAVYLCASSLGTGPSYEQYFGPGTRLTVT.

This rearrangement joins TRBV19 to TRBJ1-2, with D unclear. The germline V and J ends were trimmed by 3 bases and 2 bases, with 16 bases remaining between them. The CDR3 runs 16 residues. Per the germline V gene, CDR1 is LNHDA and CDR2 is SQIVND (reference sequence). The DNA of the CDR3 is TGTGCCAGTAGTATGAGTGTTGAGGGTCGGAACTATGGCTACACCTTC. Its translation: CASSMSVEGRNYGYTF.

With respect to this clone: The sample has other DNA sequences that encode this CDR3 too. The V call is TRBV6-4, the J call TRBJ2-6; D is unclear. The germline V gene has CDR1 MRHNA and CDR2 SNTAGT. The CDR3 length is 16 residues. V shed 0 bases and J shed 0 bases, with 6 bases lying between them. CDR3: CASSDSGSSGANVLTF. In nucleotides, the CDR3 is TGTGCCAGCAGTGACTCCGGTAGCTCTGGGGCCAACGTCCTGACTTTC.

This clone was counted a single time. The CDR3 reads CASSTLNRAMGTDTQYF. Written as DNA, the CDR3 is TGTGCCAGTAGTACCCTTAACAGGGCTATGGGGACAGATACGCAGTATTTT. The chain carries TRBV19 and TRBJ2-3; the D gene is possibly TRBD1 (6 bases). Germline CDR1 and CDR2: LNHDA and SQIVND (reference sequence). Trimming cost V 4 bases and J 3 bases, with 20 bases left between them. The CDR3 covers 17 residues.

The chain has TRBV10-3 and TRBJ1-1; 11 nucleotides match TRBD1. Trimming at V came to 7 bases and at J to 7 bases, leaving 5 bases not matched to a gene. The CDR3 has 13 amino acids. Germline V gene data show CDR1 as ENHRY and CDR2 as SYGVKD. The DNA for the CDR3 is TGTGCCATCAAGGGGACAGGGGGTCTTGAAGCTTTCTTT. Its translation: CAIKGTGGLEAFF.

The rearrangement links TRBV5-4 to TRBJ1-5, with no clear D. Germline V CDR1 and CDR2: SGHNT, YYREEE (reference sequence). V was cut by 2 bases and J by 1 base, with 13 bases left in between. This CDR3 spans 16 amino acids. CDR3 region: CASSFTGGGSNQPQHF. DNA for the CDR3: TGTGCCAGCAGCTTTACCGGCGGAGGAAGCAATCAGCCCCAGCATTTT.

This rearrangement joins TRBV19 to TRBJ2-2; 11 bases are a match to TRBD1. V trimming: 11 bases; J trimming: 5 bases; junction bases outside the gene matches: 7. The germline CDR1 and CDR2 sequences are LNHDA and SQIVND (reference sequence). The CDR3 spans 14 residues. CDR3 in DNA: TGTGCCTCCAGGGGGACAGGGGGTACCGGGGAGCTGTTTTTT. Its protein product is CASRGTGGTGELFF.